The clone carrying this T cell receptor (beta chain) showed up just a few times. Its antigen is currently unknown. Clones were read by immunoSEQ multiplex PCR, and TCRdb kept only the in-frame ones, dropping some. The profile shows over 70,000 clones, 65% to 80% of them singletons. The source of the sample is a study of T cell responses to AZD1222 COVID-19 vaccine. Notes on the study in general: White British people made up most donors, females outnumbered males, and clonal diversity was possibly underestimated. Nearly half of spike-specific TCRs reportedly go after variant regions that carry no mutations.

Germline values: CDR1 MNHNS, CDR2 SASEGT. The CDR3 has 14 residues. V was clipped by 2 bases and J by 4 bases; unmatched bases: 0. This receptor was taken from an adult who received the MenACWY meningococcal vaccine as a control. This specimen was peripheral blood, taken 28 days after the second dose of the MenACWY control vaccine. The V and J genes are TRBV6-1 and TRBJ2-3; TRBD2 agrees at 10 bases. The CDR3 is CASSELAGADTQYF. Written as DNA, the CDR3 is TGTGCCAGCAGTGAACTAGCGGGAGCAGATACGCAGTATTTT.